This TCR beta chain appears in the sequencing data of a study of blood T cells in healthy people across ages. A second PCR of roughly 7 to 11 cycles used a sample-barcoded 5' primer and a J-beta primer mix. Via MiXCR, TCRdb re-called the 5' RACE reads, giving one row per CDR3 protein. The table has 600,000 to 850,000 distinct CDR3 sequences, 43% seen once. Trimming removed 0 bases from V and 1 base from J, with 13 bases in between. Germline V CDR1 and CDR2: MGHRA, YSYEKL. The CDR3 contains 17 residues. Sequenced: blood. V usage is TRBV4-1 and J usage is TRBJ2-1; D possibly corresponds to TRBD1 (5 bases). The clonotype was recovered from a woman aged 60-75 years in good health. CDR3 loop: CASSQEGRGGSYNEQFF. Here the CDR3 DNA reads TGCGCCAGCAGCCAAGAAGGAAGGGGTGGGTCCTACAATGAGCAGTTCTTC.